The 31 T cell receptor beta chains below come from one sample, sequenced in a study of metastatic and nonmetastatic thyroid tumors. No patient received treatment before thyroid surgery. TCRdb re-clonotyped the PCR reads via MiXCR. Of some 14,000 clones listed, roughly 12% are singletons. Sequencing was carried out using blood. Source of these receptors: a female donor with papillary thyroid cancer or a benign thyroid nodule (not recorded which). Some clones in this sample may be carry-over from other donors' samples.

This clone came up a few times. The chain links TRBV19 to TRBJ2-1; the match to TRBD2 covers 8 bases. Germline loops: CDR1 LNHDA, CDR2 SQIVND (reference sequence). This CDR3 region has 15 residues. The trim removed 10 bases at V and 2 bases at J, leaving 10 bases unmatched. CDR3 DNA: TGTGCCACTACCCCGGGACTAGTAGCCTACAATGAGCAGTTCTTC. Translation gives CATTPGLVAYNEQFF.

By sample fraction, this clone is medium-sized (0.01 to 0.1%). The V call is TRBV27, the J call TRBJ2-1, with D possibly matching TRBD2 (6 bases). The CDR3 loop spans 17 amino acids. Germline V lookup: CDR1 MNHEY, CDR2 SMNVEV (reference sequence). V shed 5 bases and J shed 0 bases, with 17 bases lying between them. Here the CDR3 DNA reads TGTGCCAGCAGTCCCCAGGGCGGGGTGACCTCCTACAATGAGCAGTTCTTC. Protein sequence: CASSPQGGVTSYNEQFF.

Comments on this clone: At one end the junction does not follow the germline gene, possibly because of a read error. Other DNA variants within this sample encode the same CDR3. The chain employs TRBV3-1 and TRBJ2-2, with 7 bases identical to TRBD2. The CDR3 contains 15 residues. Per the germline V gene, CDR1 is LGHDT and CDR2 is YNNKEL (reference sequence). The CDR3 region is CASSQDGASGGELFF. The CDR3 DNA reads TGTGCCAGCAGCCAAGATGGGGCTAGCGGAGGGGAGCTGTTTTTC.

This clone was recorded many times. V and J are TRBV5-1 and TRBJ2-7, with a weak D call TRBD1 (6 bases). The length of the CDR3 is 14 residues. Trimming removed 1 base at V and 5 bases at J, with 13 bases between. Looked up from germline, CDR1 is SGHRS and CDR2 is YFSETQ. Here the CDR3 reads CASSLYQGFNEQYF. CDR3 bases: TGCGCCAGCAGCTTGTATCAGGGGTTCAACGAGCAGTACTTC.

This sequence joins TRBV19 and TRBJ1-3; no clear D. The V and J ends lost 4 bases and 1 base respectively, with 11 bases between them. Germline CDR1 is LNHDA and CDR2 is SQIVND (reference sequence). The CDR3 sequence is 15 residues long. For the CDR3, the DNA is TGTGCCAGTAGTACAGACGGCGCTTCTGGAAACACCATATATTTT. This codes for CASSTDGASGNTIYF.

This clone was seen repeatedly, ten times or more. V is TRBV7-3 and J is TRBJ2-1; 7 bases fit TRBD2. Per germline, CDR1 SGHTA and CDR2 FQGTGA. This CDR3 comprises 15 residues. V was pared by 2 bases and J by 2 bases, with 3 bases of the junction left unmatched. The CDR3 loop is CASSLLADPYNEQFF. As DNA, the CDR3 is TGTGCCAGCAGCTTACTAGCGGACCCCTACAATGAGCAGTTCTTC. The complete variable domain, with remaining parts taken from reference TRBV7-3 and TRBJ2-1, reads GAGVSQTPSNKVTEKGKYVELRCDPISGHTALYWYRQSLGQGPEFLIYFQGTGAADDSGLPNDRFFAVRPEGSVSTLKIQRTERGDSAVYLCASSLLADPYNEQFFGPGTRLTVL.

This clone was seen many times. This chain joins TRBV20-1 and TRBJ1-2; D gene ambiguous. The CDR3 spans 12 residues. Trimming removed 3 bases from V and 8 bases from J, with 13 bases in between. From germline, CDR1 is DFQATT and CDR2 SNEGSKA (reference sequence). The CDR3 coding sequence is TGCAGTGCTAGGTTTCCCTTTTGGGGCTACACCTTC. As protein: CSARFPFWGYTF.

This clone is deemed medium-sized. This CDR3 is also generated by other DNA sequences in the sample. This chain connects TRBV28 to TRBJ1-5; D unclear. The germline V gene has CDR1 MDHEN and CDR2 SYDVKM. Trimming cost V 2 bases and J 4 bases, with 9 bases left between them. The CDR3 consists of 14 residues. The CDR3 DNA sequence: TGTGCCAGCAGTTTACCCGGACCAAATCAGCCCCAGCATTTT. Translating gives CASSLPGPNQPQHF.

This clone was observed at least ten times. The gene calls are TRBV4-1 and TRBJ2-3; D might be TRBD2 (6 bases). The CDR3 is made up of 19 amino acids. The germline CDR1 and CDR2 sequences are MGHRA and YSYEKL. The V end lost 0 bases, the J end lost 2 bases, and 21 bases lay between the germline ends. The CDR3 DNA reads TGCGCCAGCAGCCAAGATCGGGTTGGAGGGTTGGAGATCACAGATACGCAGTATTTT. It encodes CASSQDRVGGLEITDTQYF.

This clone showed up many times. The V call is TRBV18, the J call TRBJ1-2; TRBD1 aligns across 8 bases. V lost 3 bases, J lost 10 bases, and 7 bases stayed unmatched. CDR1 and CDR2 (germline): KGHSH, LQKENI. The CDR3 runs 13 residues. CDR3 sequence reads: CASSPGQELHYTF. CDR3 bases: TGTGCCAGCTCACCGGGACAGGAGCTTCACTACACCTTC.

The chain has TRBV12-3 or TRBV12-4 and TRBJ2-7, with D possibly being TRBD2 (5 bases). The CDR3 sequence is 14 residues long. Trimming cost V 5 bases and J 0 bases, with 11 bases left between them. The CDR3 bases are TGTGCCAGCAGTGGTTGGGAGAGCTCCTACGAGCAGTACTTC. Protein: CASSGWESSYEQYF.

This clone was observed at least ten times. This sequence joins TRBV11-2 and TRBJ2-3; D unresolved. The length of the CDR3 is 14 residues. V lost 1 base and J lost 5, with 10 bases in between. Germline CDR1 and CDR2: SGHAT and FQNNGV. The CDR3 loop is CASSLGRNGDTQYF. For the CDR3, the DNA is TGTGCCAGCAGCTTAGGACGTAATGGAGATACGCAGTATTTT.

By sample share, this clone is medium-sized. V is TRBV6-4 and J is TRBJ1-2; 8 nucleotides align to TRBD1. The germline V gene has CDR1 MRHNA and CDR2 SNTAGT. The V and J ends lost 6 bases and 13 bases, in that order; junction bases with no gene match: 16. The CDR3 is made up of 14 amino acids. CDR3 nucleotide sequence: TGTGCCAGCAGACCAGGACAGGGACTCTCAGCTACCACCTTC. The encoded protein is CASRPGQGLSATTF.

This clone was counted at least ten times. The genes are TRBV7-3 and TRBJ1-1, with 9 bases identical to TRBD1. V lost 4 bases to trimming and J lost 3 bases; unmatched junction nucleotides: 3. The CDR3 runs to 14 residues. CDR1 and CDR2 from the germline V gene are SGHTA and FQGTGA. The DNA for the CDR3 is TGTGCCAGCAGCTCAGGGACAGGGCACACTGAAGCTTTCTTT. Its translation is CASSSGTGHTEAFF. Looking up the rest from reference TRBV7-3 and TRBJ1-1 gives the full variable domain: GAGVSQTPSNKVTEKGKYVELRCDPISGHTALYWYRQSLGQGPEFLIYFQGTGAADDSGLPNDRFFAVRPEGSVSTLKIQRTERGDSAVYLCASSSGTGHTEAFFGQGTRLTVV.

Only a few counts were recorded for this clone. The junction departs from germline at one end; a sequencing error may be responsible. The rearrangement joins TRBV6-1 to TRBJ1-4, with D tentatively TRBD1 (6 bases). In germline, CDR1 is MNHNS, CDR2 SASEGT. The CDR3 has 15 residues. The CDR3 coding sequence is TGTGCCAGCAGCTACCTGGGGACAACTAATGAAAAACTGCTTTTT. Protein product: CASSYLGTTNEKLLF.

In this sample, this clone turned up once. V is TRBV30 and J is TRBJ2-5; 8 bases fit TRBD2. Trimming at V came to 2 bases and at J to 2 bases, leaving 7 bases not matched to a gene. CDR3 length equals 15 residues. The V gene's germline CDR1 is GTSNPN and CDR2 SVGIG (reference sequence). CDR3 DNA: TGTGCCTGGAGTCGAGTAGCGGGGAGGCAAGAGACCCAGTACTTC. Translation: CAWSRVAGRQETQYF.

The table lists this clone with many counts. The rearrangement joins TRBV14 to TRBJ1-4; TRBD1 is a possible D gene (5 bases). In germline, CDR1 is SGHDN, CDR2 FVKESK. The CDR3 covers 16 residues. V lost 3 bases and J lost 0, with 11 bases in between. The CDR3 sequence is CASSQRTGATNEKLFF. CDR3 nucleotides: TGTGCCAGCAGCCAGCGCACAGGTGCAACTAATGAAAAACTGTTTTTT. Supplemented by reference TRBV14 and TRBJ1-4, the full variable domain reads EAGVTQFPSHSVIEKGQTVTLRCDPISGHDNLYWYRRVMGKEIKFLLHFVKESKQDESGMPNNRFLAERTGGTYSTLKVQPAELEDSGVYFCASSQRTGATNEKLFFGSGTQLSVL.

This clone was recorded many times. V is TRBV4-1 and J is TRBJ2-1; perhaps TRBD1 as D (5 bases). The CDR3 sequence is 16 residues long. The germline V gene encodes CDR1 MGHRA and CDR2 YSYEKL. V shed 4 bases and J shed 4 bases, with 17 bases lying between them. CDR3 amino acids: CASSLSDSRNYNEQFF. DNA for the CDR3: TGCGCCAGCAGCCTCTCCGACAGCAGAAATTACAATGAGCAGTTCTTC.

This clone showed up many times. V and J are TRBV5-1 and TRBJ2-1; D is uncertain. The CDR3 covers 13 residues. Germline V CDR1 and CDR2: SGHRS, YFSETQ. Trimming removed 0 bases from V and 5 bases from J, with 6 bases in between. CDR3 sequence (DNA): TGCGCCAGCAGCTTGGACCCTAACAATGAGCAGTTCTTC. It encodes CASSLDPNNEQFF.

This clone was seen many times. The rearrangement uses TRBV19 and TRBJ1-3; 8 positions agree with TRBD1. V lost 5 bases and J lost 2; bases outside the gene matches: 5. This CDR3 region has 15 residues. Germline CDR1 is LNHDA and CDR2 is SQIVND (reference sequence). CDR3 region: CASSPDRGAGNTIYF. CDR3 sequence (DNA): TGTGCCAGTAGTCCAGACAGGGGTGCTGGAAACACCATATATTTT. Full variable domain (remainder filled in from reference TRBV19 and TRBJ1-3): DGGITQSPKYLFRKEGQNVTLSCEQNLNHDAMYWYRQDPGQGLRLIYYSQIVNDFQKGDIAEGYSVSREKKESFPLTVTSAQKNPTAFYLCASSPDRGAGNTIYFGEGSWLTVV.

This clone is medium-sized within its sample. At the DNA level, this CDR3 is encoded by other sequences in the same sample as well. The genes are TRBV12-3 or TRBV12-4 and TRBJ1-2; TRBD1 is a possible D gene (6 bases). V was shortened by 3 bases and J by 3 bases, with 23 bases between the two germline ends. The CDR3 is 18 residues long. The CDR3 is CASSFGGHGVGGDYGYTF. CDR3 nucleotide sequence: TGTGCCAGCAGTTTTGGGGGGCACGGTGTCGGGGGGGACTATGGCTACACCTTC.

CDR3 amino acids: CASSDTRLEDNTYNEQFF. In DNA form, the CDR3 reads TGTGCCAGCAGTGACACCAGACTAGAGGATAATACCTACAATGAGCAGTTCTTC. The chain uses TRBV25-1 and TRBJ2-1; maybe TRBD2 (6 bases). The CDR3 length is 18 residues. Trimming removed 3 bases from V and 2 bases from J, with 20 bases in between. Looked up from germline, CDR1 is MGHDK and CDR2 is SYGVNS.

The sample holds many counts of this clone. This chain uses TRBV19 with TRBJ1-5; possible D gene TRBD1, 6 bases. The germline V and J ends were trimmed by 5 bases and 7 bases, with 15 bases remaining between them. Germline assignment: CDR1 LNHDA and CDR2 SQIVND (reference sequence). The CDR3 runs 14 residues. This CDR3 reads CASSSSGAGQPQHF. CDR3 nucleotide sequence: TGTGCCAGTAGTTCATCAGGGGCGGGGCAGCCCCAGCATTTT. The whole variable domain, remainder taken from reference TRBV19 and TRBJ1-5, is DGGITQSPKYLFRKEGQNVTLSCEQNLNHDAMYWYRQDPGQGLRLIYYSQIVNDFQKGDIAEGYSVSREKKESFPLTVTSAQKNPTAFYLCASSSSGAGQPQHFGDGTRLSIL.

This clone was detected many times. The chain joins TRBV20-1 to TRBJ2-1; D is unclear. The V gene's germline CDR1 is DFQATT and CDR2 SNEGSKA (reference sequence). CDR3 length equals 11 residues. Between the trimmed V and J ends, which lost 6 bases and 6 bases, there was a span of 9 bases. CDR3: CSAPRSNEQFF. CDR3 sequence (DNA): TGCAGTGCCCCGAGAAGCAATGAGCAGTTCTTC.

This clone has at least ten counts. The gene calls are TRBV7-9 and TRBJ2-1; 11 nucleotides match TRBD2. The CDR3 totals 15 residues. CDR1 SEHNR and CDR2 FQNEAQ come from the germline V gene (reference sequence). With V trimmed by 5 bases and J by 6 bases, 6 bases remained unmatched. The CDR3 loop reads CASSVRLAGTNEQFF. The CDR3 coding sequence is TGTGCCAGCAGCGTCCGACTAGCGGGAACCAATGAGCAGTTCTTC.

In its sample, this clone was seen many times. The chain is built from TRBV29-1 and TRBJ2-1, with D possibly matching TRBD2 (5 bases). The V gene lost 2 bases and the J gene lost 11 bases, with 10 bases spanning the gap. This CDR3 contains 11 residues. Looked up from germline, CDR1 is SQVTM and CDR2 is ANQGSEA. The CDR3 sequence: CSVELSGKQFF. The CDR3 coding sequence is TGCAGCGTTGAACTGTCCGGGAAGCAGTTCTTC.

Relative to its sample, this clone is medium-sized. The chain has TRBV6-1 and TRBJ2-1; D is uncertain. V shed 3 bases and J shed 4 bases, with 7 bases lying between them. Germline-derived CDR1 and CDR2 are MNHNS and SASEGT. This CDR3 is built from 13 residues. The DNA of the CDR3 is TGTGCCAGCAGTGACCCCCAGTACAATGAGCAGTTCTTC. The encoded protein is CASSDPQYNEQFF.

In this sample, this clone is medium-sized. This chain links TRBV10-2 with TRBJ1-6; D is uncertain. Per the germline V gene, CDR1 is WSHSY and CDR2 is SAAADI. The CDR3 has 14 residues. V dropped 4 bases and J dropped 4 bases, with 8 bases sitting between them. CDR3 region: CASSATEYNSPLHF. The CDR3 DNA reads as TGCGCCAGCAGTGCGACGGAGTATAATTCACCCCTCCACTTT.

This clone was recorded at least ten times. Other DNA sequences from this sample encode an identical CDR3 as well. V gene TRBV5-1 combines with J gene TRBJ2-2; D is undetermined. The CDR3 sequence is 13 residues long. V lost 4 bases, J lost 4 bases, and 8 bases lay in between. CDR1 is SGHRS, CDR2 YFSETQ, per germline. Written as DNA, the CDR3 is TGCGCCAGCAGCGTCTACGTCACCGGGGAGCTGTTTTTT. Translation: CASSVYVTGELFF. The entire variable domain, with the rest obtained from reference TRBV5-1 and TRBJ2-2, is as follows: KAGVTQTPRYLIKTRGQQVTLSCSPISGHRSVSWYQQTPGQGLQFLFEYFSETQRNKGNFPGRFSGRQFSNSRSEMNVSTLELGDSALYLCASSVYVTGELFFGEGSRLTVL.

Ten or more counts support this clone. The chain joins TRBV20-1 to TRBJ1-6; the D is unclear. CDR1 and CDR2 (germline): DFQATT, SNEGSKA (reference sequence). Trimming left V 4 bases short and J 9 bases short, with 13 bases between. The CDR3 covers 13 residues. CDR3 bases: TGCAGTGCTACGGCATCTGTAGGTTCACCCCTCCACTTT. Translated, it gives CSATASVGSPLHF.

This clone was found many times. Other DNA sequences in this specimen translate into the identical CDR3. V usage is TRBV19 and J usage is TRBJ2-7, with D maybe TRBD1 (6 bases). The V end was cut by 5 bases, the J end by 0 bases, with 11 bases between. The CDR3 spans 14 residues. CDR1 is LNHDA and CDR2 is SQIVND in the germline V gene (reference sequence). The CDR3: CASSETGSSYEQYF. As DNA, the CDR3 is TGTGCCAGTAGTGAAACAGGGAGCTCCTACGAGCAGTACTTC.